This is a list of T cell receptor beta chains from one sample in a study of blood T cells in healthy people across ages. TCRdb reprocessed the 5' RACE reads via MiXCR and lists one record per CDR3 protein. The sample has about 1.8 million distinct CDR3 sequences; around 48% are singletons. The sequencing sample was made of blood. The receptors shown here come from a woman in her thirties or forties in good health. Each CDR3 is given with its conserved first and last residue. Fields, in order: D gene, clone size, V gene, J gene, CDR3 protein, CDR3 DNA. D genes are given only for firm matches. Only some rows state a clone size, as once, few, many or a class for expanded clones.

D: .; size: few; V: TRBV4-3; J: TRBJ2-1; CDR3: CASSQKKLESRDHECEQFF; DNA: TGCGCCAGCAGCCAAAAGAAACTAGAGAGTCGGGACCACGAATGCGAGCAGTTCTTC
D: TRBD2; size: .; V: TRBV7-2; J: TRBJ2-3; CDR3: CASSLANLAGAEVDTQYF; DNA: TGTGCCAGCAGCTTAGCGAACCTAGCGGGGGCCGAAGTTGATACGCAGTATTTT
D: .; size: .; V: TRBV28; J: TRBJ2-3; CDR3: CASAVAGRTSTDTQYF; DNA: TGTGCCAGCGCTGTAGCAGGGCGGACTAGCACAGATACGCAGTATTTT
D: .; size: .; V: TRBV6-2/TRBV6-3; J: TRBJ1-5; CDR3: CASSARKDQPQHF; DNA: TGTGCCAGCAGCGCTAGGAAAGATCAGCCCCAGCATTTT
D: TRBD1; size: few; V: TRBV4-1; J: TRBJ2-7; CDR3: CASSQVGGDSSYEQYF; DNA: TGCGCCAGCAGCCAAGTTGGTGGGGACAGCTCCTACGAGCAGTACTTC
D: TRBD1; size: .; V: TRBV20-1; J: TRBJ1-2; CDR3: CSAPTGVEGYTF; DNA: TGCAGTGCTCCAACAGGGGTCGAGGGCTACACCTTC
D: .; size: few; V: TRBV7-2; J: TRBJ2-5; CDR3: CASSPPPWETQYF; DNA: TGTGCCAGCAGCCCCCCCCCGTGGGAGACCCAGTACTTC
D: .; size: few; V: TRBV9; J: TRBJ1-2; CDR3: CASSVIADYGYTF; DNA: TGTGCCAGCAGCGTAATAGCGGACTATGGCTACACCTTC
D: TRBD2; size: .; V: TRBV2; J: TRBJ2-7; CDR3: CVSSPLAGALAYEQYF; DNA: TGTGTCAGCAGTCCCCTAGCGGGGGCCCTAGCCTACGAGCAGTACTTC
D: TRBD2; size: .; V: TRBV9; J: TRBJ2-1; CDR3: CASSVAAGGGVGEQFF; DNA: TGTGCCAGCAGCGTAGCAGCGGGCGGGGGGGTTGGTGAGCAGTTCTTC
D: TRBD2; size: .; V: TRBV4-3; J: TRBJ2-3; CDR3: CASSQGIPGGTDTQYF; DNA: TGCGCCAGCAGCCAAGGGATCCCGGGGGGTACAGATACGCAGTATTTT
D: .; size: few; V: TRBV28; J: TRBJ2-4; CDR3: CASSPLWIAKNIQYF; DNA: TGTGCCAGCAGTCCCCTCTGGATAGCCAAAAACATTCAGTACTTC
D: .; size: few; V: TRBV29-1; J: TRBJ1-2; CDR3: CSVEGRPGYTF; DNA: TGCAGCGTTGAGGGCCGTCCTGGCTACACCTTC
D: .; size: .; V: TRBV3-1; J: TRBJ2-3; CDR3: CASSQEKGRGAGLTTDTQYF; DNA: TGTGCCAGCAGCCAAGAGAAGGGAAGAGGCGCGGGGCTAACTACAGATACGCAGTATTTT
D: TRBD1; size: .; V: TRBV29-1; J: TRBJ1-1; CDR3: CSAGGTEAFF; DNA: TGCAGCGCAGGGGGGACTGAAGCTTTCTTT
D: TRBD2; size: few; V: TRBV20-1; J: TRBJ2-7; CDR3: CSPMGGNEQYF; DNA: TGCAGTCCTATGGGGGGGAACGAGCAGTACTTC
D: TRBD1; size: .; V: TRBV10-3; J: TRBJ1-3; CDR3: CAISRQGPNTIYF; DNA: TGTGCCATCAGTCGACAGGGACCGAACACCATATATTTT
D: TRBD1; size: .; V: TRBV20-1; J: TRBJ2-5; CDR3: CSARGQIETQYF; DNA: TGCAGTGCTAGGGGACAGATCGAGACCCAGTACTTC
D: .; size: .; V: TRBV24-1; J: TRBJ2-3; CDR3: CATSEAGTGLGNTQYF; DNA: TGTGCCACCAGTGAAGCCGGGACCGGTCTCGGGAATACGCAGTATTTT
D: TRBD2; size: .; V: TRBV4-3; J: TRBJ2-3; CDR3: CASSQDLSGESTDTQYF; DNA: TGCGCCAGCAGCCAAGATCTGAGCGGGGAGAGCACAGATACGCAGTATTTT
D: .; size: few; V: TRBV7-9; J: TRBJ2-7; CDR3: CASSLIQGEYSYEQYF; DNA: TGTGCCAGCAGCCTGATCCAGGGCGAGTACTCCTACGAGCAGTACTTC
D: .; size: .; V: TRBV6-5; J: TRBJ1-2; CDR3: CASRERRGLDYGYTF; DNA: TGTGCCAGCAGGGAGAGAAGGGGACTCGACTATGGCTACACCTTC
D: TRBD2; size: few; V: TRBV25-1; J: TRBJ2-1; CDR3: CASRKAGTKGDEQFF; DNA: TGTGCCAGCCGAAAGGCCGGGACTAAAGGCGATGAGCAGTTCTTC
D: TRBD1; size: few; V: TRBV9; J: TRBJ2-5; CDR3: CASSFGTGDQETQYF; DNA: TGTGCCAGCAGCTTCGGGACAGGGGACCAAGAGACCCAGTACTTC
D: .; size: few; V: TRBV20-1; J: TRBJ1-2; CDR3: CSAPAGAAAYGYTF; DNA: TGCAGTGCTCCCGCAGGGGCGGCGGCCTATGGCTACACCTTC